The sequence of this T cell receptor (beta chain) was determined in a study of cytomegalovirus exposure and HLA in healthy donors. Turning to the study itself: It was reported in a later analysis that the 90 to 150 validation repertoires used the same platform as the approximately 650 first-cohort repertoires.

Germline CDR1 is SGHAT and CDR2 is FQNNGV. The CDR3 is made up of 11 amino acids. Trimming pared 2 bases from V and 9 bases from J, leaving 5 bases between. Using immunoSEQ multiplex PCR, the repertoire was profiled, and TCRdb retains in-frame clones only, with some absent. The data show hundreds of thousands of clones, roughly 87% seen once. The sequenced material came from PBMCs. The clonotype originates from a man younger than 35 in good health and CMV-seropositive. V gene TRBV11-2 combines with J gene TRBJ2-1; D is uncertain. Written as DNA, the CDR3 is TGTGCCAGCAGCTTAATCAGTGAGCAGTTCTTC. It translates to CASSLISEQFF.